These 32 T cell receptor beta chains share one sample of origin, sequenced in a study of T cells in Graves' hyperthyroidism and ophthalmopathy. RNA transcripts served as the template for amplifying TCR beta CDR3 regions. In the first-round RT-PCR of the TCR CDR3, the HTBI primer set was used. TCRdb re-analysed the multiplex PCR reads in MiXCR, keeping a single row per CDR3 protein. The sample has about 500,000 distinct CDR3 sequences; 17% are singletons. Material for sequencing was blood. All receptors come from a woman between 18 and 29 years old with Graves' ophthalmopathy.

This clonotype was recorded at least ten times. The V gene is TRBV13, the J gene TRBJ2-4, with D possibly being TRBD1 or TRBD2 (5 bases each). Germline V gene lookup returns CDR1 PRHDT and CDR2 FYEKMQ (reference sequence). The V gene lost 4 bases and the J gene lost 8 bases, with 15 bases spanning the gap. The CDR3 contains 14 residues. As DNA, the CDR3 is TGTGCCAGCAGCTCCGGGACCGAGGGTCACATTCAGTACTTC. As protein: CASSSGTEGHIQYF.

This clonotype was detected many times. J is TRBJ2-4 and V is TRBV12-3 or TRBV12-4; D is undetermined. This CDR3 spans 12 amino acids. V lost 6 bases and J 5 bases, leaving 8 bases between the germline ends. The CDR3 DNA reads TGTGCCAGCAGCCACCGCCAAAACATTCAGTACTTC. Protein: CASSHRQNIQYF.

The chain is built from TRBV5-1 and TRBJ1-5; no clear D. CDR1 SGHRS and CDR2 YFSETQ come from the germline V gene. V was clipped by 0 bases and J by 1 base, with 11 bases between them. The CDR3 loop spans 16 amino acids. For the CDR3, the DNA is TGCGCCAGCAGCTTGGGGAGCGGGGAAAGCAATCAGCCCCAGCATTTT. This translates into CASSLGSGESNQPQHF.

To note about this clonotype: A much larger clone differs by one base, so this may be a read error. V gene TRBV3-1 combines with J gene TRBJ2-1, with a possible D match to TRBD2 (5 bases). Germline CDR1 and CDR2: LGHDT and YNNKEL (reference sequence). The CDR3 length is 14 residues. The CDR3 sequence: CASSQKGGYNGQFF. The CDR3 DNA sequence: TGTGCCAGCAGCCAAAAAGGCGGGTACAATGGGCAGTTCTTC.

This clonotype was picked up many times. V usage is TRBV3-1 and J usage is TRBJ1-1; D gene unclear. CDR3 length: 14 amino acids. Germline lookup yields CDR1 LGHDT and CDR2 YNNKEL (reference sequence). The V end lost 1 base, the J end lost 0 bases, and 6 bases lay between the germline ends. In DNA form, the CDR3 reads TGTGCCAGCAGCCAAGGTACAGTGAACACTGAAGCTTTCTTT. It codes for CASSQGTVNTEAFF.

This clonotype was seen repeatedly, ten times or more. The CDR3 bases are TGCAGTGTAACAGGGCATATGAACACTGAAGCTTTCTTT. The encoded protein is CSVTGHMNTEAFF. The chain employs TRBV20-1 and TRBJ1-1, with D maybe TRBD1 (6 bases). Germline V gene sequence: CDR1 DFQATT, CDR2 SNEGSKA (reference sequence). Trimming took 7 bases from V and 0 from J, leaving 12 bases between them. The CDR3 spans 13 residues.

This clonotype appeared many times. V gene TRBV2 combines with J gene TRBJ2-5; 10 positions match TRBD2. The V and J ends lost 4 bases and 0 bases, in that order; junction bases with no gene match: 2. The CDR3 runs to 15 residues. CDR1 is SNHLY and CDR2 is FYNNEI in the germline V gene. CDR3 loop: CASSGGLAHQETQYF. The CDR3 DNA sequence: TGTGCCAGCAGTGGGGGACTAGCGCACCAAGAGACCCAGTACTTC.

In its sample, this clonotype was seen many times. The chain recombines TRBV5-6 with TRBJ1-6, with no clear D. This CDR3 is 13 amino acids long. The V gene lost 3 bases and the J gene lost 10 bases, with 11 bases spanning the gap. Germline V CDR1 and CDR2: SGHDT, YYEEEE. This chain's CDR3 is CASSYNLGSPLHF. The CDR3 DNA reads as TGTGCCAGCAGCTATAACCTGGGATCACCCCTCCACTTT.

J is TRBJ1-5 and V is TRBV28; the D is unclear. The V end was cut by 6 bases, the J end by 0 bases, with 9 bases between. The germline gives CDR1 MDHEN, CDR2 SYDVKM. The CDR3 runs to 14 residues. The CDR3 loop reads CASRSPSSNQPQHF. DNA of the CDR3: TGTGCCAGCAGGTCGCCAAGTAGCAATCAGCCCCAGCATTTT.

Regarding this clonotype: A much larger clone differs from this one at a single base, so this may be a read error. The V and J genes are TRBV27 and TRBJ2-2; 9 nucleotides line up with TRBD1. The CDR3 is made up of 16 amino acids. J lost 1 base, V lost 5 bases, and 5 bases had no gene match. The germline gives CDR1 MNHEY, CDR2 SMNVEV (reference sequence). The CDR3, as DNA: TGTGCCAGCAGTGCCCCGGGACAGGGGAACACCGGGGAGCTGTTTTTT. It yields the protein CASSAPGQGNTGELFF.

The CDR3 here is CASNSLRDEKLFF. CDR3 in DNA: TGTGCCAGCAATAGTTTAAGAGATGAAAAACTGTTTTTT. V and J are TRBV4-2 and TRBJ1-4, with unresolved D. Germline V gene data show CDR1 as LGHNA and CDR2 as YNFKEQ. The CDR3 extends over 13 amino acids. V was cut by 7 bases and J by 6 bases, with 12 bases left in between.

Comment on this clonotype: A much more abundant neighbour one base away suggests this may be a read error. The chain carries TRBV3-1 and TRBJ2-7; 9 nucleotides align to TRBD1. Trimming cost V 6 bases and J 0 bases; bases outside gene matches: 6. There are 15 residues in the CDR3. The V gene's germline CDR1 is LGHDT and CDR2 YNNKEL (reference sequence). The CDR3 loop is CASSPTGQGSYEQYF. Here the CDR3 DNA reads TGTGCCAGCAGTCCTACGGGACAGGGCTCCTACGAGCAGTACTTC.

The rearrangement joins TRBV18 to TRBJ2-2, with a possible D match to TRBD1 (5 bases). The CDR3 length is 16 residues. Germline CDR1 reads KGHSH; CDR2 reads LQKENI. V lost 5 bases and J lost 3, with 16 bases in between. The CDR3 loop is CASSLTTDSHTGELFF. In DNA form, the CDR3 reads TGTGCCAGCTCATTGACGACAGACTCGCACACCGGGGAGCTGTTTTTT.

This clonotype was counted between two and nine times. The conserved phenylalanine or tryptophan normally closing the CDR3 is absent here, so this likely arose from a read error. The chain joins TRBV27 to TRBJ2-7; the match to TRBD1 covers 8 bases. CDR3 length: 14 amino acids. J lost 3 bases, V lost 4 bases, and 5 bases had no gene match. Germline CDR1 is MNHEY and CDR2 is SMNVEV (reference sequence). CDR3 protein: CASSSTGDGYEQYL. In DNA, the CDR3 is TGTGCCAGCAGTTCGACAGGGGACGGCTACGAGCAGTACCTC.

This clonotype showed up just once. The chain combines TRBV6-2 or TRBV6-3 with TRBJ1-3, with 7 bases fitting TRBD1. V trimming: 1 base; J trimming: 0 bases; junction bases outside the gene matches: 3. The CDR3 loop spans 16 amino acids. Germline V gives CDR1 MNHEY, CDR2 SVGEGT. CDR3 nucleotide sequence: TGTGCCAGCAGTTACTACAGGGGAGACTCTGGAAACACCATATATTTT. Translating it yields CASSYYRGDSGNTIYF.

This clonotype came up many times. J is TRBJ2-1 and V is TRBV5-1; D is possibly TRBD1 (6 bases). Trimming removed 5 bases at V and 3 bases at J, with 18 bases between. This CDR3 spans 16 amino acids. The V gene's germline CDR1 is SGHRS and CDR2 YFSETQ. Here the CDR3 reads CASSRGGDTFYNEQFF. CDR3 DNA sequence: TGCGCCAGCAGTCGTGGGGGCGATACTTTCTACAATGAGCAGTTCTTC.

This clonotype was observed at least ten times. The chain recombines TRBV6-1 with TRBJ1-2, with unresolved D. This CDR3 region has 15 residues. The V gene's germline CDR1 is MNHNS and CDR2 SASEGT. Trimming removed 6 bases from V and 8 bases from J, with 22 bases in between. CDR3 nucleotide sequence: TGTGCCAGCAGCGTTCGGGCAGCGAGCCTATCCGGCTACACCTTC. Translating it yields CASSVRAASLSGYTF.

The chain combines TRBV27 with TRBJ2-7; D is perhaps TRBD1 or TRBD2 (5 bases each). The V gene's germline CDR1 is MNHEY and CDR2 SMNVEV (reference sequence). Trimming took 0 bases from V and 2 from J, leaving 11 bases between them. The CDR3 totals 15 residues. CDR3 DNA sequence: TGTGCCAGCAGTTTATCCGGGACGGCCACCTACGAGCAGTACTTC. This gives the protein CASSLSGTATYEQYF.

This clonotype was detected many times. This chain connects TRBV6-1 to TRBJ2-3; a possible D gene is TRBD1 (6 bases). There are 16 residues in the CDR3. Trimming removed 5 bases from V and 3 bases from J, with 18 bases in between. The V gene's germline CDR1 is MNHNS and CDR2 SASEGT. The DNA for the CDR3 is TGTGCCAGCAGTCCAGACAGGACGGAGAGGACAGATACGCAGTATTTT. Residues: CASSPDRTERTDTQYF.

This clonotype was counted only a few times. The chain carries TRBV28 and TRBJ2-7; no clear D gene. Germline CDR1 MDHEN, CDR2 SYDVKM. Trimming left V 4 bases short and J 3 bases short, with 10 bases between. The CDR3 has 13 amino acids. As DNA, the CDR3 is TGTGCCAGCAGTTCGGGCGGTCTCTACGAGCAGTACTTC. It encodes CASSSGGLYEQYF.

This clonotype was seen many times. This chain joins TRBV28 and TRBJ2-1; 7 nucleotides agree with TRBD1. The germline V gene has CDR1 MDHEN and CDR2 SYDVKM. V gave up 4 bases and J gave up 5 bases; unmatched junction bases: 11. The CDR3 is 16 amino acids. CDR3 in amino acids: CASSSGTDLTDNEQFF. In nucleotides, the CDR3 is TGTGCCAGCAGTTCCGGGACAGACCTGACTGACAATGAGCAGTTCTTC.

In this sample, this clonotype turned up a few times. V usage is TRBV5-1 and J usage is TRBJ1-6; 8 positions agree with TRBD1. Unmatched junction bases numbered 9, after V lost 1 base and J lost 6 bases. The germline V gene encodes CDR1 SGHRS and CDR2 YFSETQ. There are 17 residues in the CDR3. This chain's CDR3 is CASSLNRAGGTNSPLHF. The CDR3 DNA reads as TGCGCCAGCAGCTTGAATAGGGCAGGGGGCACTAATTCACCCCTCCACTTT.

This clonotype occurred a few times. The rearrangement joins TRBV27 to TRBJ1-1, with 9 bases that match TRBD1. V trimming: 1 base; J trimming: 1 base; junction bases outside the gene matches: 4. Germline V gene data show CDR1 as MNHEY and CDR2 as SMNVEV (reference sequence). The CDR3 contains 16 residues. In DNA, the CDR3 is TGTGCCAGCAGTTTATTCCCGGACAGGGGGAACACTGAAGCTTTCTTT. Protein product: CASSLFPDRGNTEAFF.

In its sample, this clonotype was seen many times. This chain uses TRBV6-1 with TRBJ2-7; TRBD1 or TRBD2 may be the D gene (5 bases each). V shed 1 base and J shed 6 bases, with 10 bases lying between them. Looked up from germline, CDR1 is MNHNS and CDR2 is SASEGT. The CDR3 has 13 residues. The CDR3 protein is CASSEEGTGEQYF. The CDR3 nucleotides are TGTGCCAGCAGTGAAGAGGGGACGGGCGAGCAGTACTTC.

This clonotype was counted at least ten times. The V call is TRBV3-1, the J call TRBJ1-6; no clear D gene. Germline values: CDR1 LGHDT, CDR2 YNNKEL (reference sequence). V was pared by 1 base and J by 5 bases, with 6 bases between. This CDR3 has 14 residues. The CDR3 DNA reads as TGTGCCAGCAGCCAAGGAACCGATAATTCACCCCTCCACTTT. It is translated as CASSQGTDNSPLHF.

In this sample, this clonotype turned up many times. The chain has TRBV18 and TRBJ2-5; D unclear. The CDR3 loop spans 15 amino acids. CDR1 KGHSH and CDR2 LQKENI come from the germline V gene. Trimming stripped 4 bases from V and 0 bases from J, with 12 bases between. CDR3 in amino acids: CASSLRENNQETQYF. Written as DNA, the CDR3 is TGTGCCAGCTCACTAAGAGAGAACAACCAAGAGACCCAGTACTTC.

This clonotype appeared a few times. As DNA, the CDR3 is TGCGCCAGCAGCCATGCTACAGGGTACGATGGCTACACCTTC. Its protein product is CASSHATGYDGYTF. The rearrangement uses TRBV4-1 and TRBJ1-2; tentative D call: TRBD1 (6 bases). The CDR3 runs to 14 residues. Germline CDR1 is MGHRA and CDR2 is YSYEKL. The V end lost 3 bases, the J end lost 6 bases, and 14 bases lay between the germline ends.

This CDR3 is CATSDSSIHEQYF. The CDR3 DNA sequence: TGTGCCACCAGTGATTCTTCTATCCACGAGCAGTACTTC. V gene TRBV24-1 combines with J gene TRBJ2-7; D uncertain. Per germline, CDR1 KGHDR and CDR2 SFDVKD. This CDR3 is built from 13 residues. V lost 2 bases and J lost 5, with 9 bases in between.

The table lists this clonotype with many counts. The V gene is TRBV6-2 or TRBV6-3, the J gene TRBJ2-7, with D perhaps TRBD1 (5 bases). The germline CDR1 and CDR2 sequences are MNHEY and SVGEGT. The V end was cut by 0 bases, the J end by 4 bases, with 13 bases between. The CDR3 runs to 15 residues. In nucleotides, the CDR3 is TGTGCCAGCAGTTACTCGGGGCAGACCCTATACGAGCAGTACTTC. Its translation is CASSYSGQTLYEQYF.

At least ten counts were recorded for this clonotype. The rearrangement links TRBV14 to TRBJ2-3, with 7 bases lining up with TRBD1. CDR3 length: 14 residues. Germline-derived CDR1 and CDR2 are SGHDN and FVKESK. Trimming at V came to 0 bases and at J to 5 bases, leaving 2 bases not matched to a gene. The CDR3 is CASSQDHRGDTQYF. CDR3 sequence (DNA): TGTGCCAGCAGCCAAGATCACAGGGGAGATACGCAGTATTTT.

Many counts were recorded for this clonotype. The J gene is TRBJ2-7, the V gene TRBV7-9; 7 nucleotides line up with TRBD1. Per germline, CDR1 SEHNR and CDR2 FQNEAQ (reference sequence). The length of the CDR3 is 17 residues. V gave up 4 bases and J gave up 2 bases; unmatched junction bases: 14. The CDR3 DNA sequence: TGTGCCAGCAGCTCAACTACAGGGGCGAAAAAGCCCTACGAGCAGTACTTC. It codes for CASSSTTGAKKPYEQYF.

This clonotype was detected only a few times. The chain recombines TRBV7-2 with TRBJ2-7; D gene uncertain. This CDR3 is 16 amino acids long. CDR1 SGHTA and CDR2 FQGNSA come from the germline V gene. The germline V and J ends were trimmed by 1 base and 5 bases, with 18 bases remaining between them. The CDR3 loop is CASSLVAASGLDEQYF. CDR3 nucleotides: TGTGCCAGCAGCTTAGTTGCAGCTTCTGGTTTGGACGAGCAGTACTTC.